This record looks at one TCR beta chain sequence and its context. What it recognizes is unknown. Assay used: immunoSEQ multiplex PCR; TCRdb lists only in-frame clones, some missing. The sample has around 100,000 clones, around 87% seen once. This CDR3 has 18 amino acids. Germline V CDR1 and CDR2: SGHAT, FQNNGV. Trimming pared 1 base from V and 0 bases from J, leaving 15 bases between. The data are from a study of T cell responses to AZD1222 COVID-19 vaccine. Study observations and caveats: Donors in the cohort were predominantly white British and more often female, and clonal diversity was possibly underestimated.

Sequenced material: peripheral blood, taken on day 0 of MenACWY control vaccination. The clonotype comes from an adult in good health. The V call is TRBV11-2, the J call TRBJ1-4; D is unresolved. The CDR3 DNA reads TGTGCCAGCAGCTTAGGTCGGCGGGAAATAGCAACTAATGAAAAACTGTTTTTT. Its protein is CASSLGRREIATNEKLFF.